The rows below give T cell receptor beta chains drawn from one sample of a study of T cell repertoires in cytomegalovirus infection. The antigens of these receptors remain unknown. TCRdb reprocessed the reads with MiXCR, giving one entry per CDR3 protein. The sample consists of 450,000 to 650,000 distinct CDR3 sequences, under 45% of them appearing once. Sample: cultured PBMCs, taken from culture after CMV antigen stimulation. These receptors were collected from a human donor in good health (CMV status not recorded). Some clones in this sample may be carry-over from other donors' samples. The CDR3 runs from the conserved cysteine through the conserved F or W. A D gene is named only where the DNA matches it firmly. The size field is filled for only some rows; it gives once, few, many or a size class.

j_call | d_call | v_call | clone_size | cdr3_aa | cdr3_nt
TRBJ1-4 | TRBD1 | TRBV7-2 | few | CASSTGRTGNEKLFF | TGTGCCAGCAGCACCGGGAGGACAGGGAATGAAAAACTGTTTTTT
TRBJ2-7 | NA | TRBV7-9 | NA | CASSYGGNSYEQYF | TGTGCCAGCAGCTACGGCGGTAACTCCTACGAGCAGTACTTC
TRBJ2-2 | TRBD1 | TRBV6-2/TRBV6-3 | few | CASHRGPNTGELFF | TGTGCCAGCCACAGGGGGCCGAACACCGGGGAGCTGTTTTTT
TRBJ2-1 | TRBD2 | TRBV4-3 | NA | CASSQDPAGGPRNEQFF | TGCGCCAGCAGCCAAGATCCAGCGGGAGGGCCCCGCAATGAGCAGTTCTTC
TRBJ2-7 | NA | TRBV7-2 | few | CASSHAGLEQYF | TGTGCCAGCAGCCATGCGGGACTTGAGCAGTACTTC
TRBJ1-5 | NA | TRBV19 | NA | CASSMTRRYQPQHF | TGTGCCAGTAGTATGACGCGCAGGTATCAGCCCCAGCATTTT
TRBJ2-7 | NA | TRBV7-2 | few | CASSLAKWAENYEQYF | TGTGCCAGCAGCTTAGCGAAGTGGGCCGAGAACTACGAGCAGTACTTC
TRBJ1-2 | NA | TRBV19 | once | CASRSRNYGYTF | TGTGCCAGTAGATCCAGGAACTATGGCTACACCTTC
TRBJ2-2 | NA | TRBV6-2/TRBV6-3 | NA | CASSEEGRAGTGELFF | TGTGCCAGCAGTGAAGAGGGCAGGGCGGGCACCGGGGAGCTGTTTTTT
TRBJ2-1 | NA | TRBV27 | few | CASSLSGYQRAEQFF | TGTGCCAGCAGTTTATCGGGTTACCAGAGAGCGGAGCAGTTCTTC
TRBJ1-2 | NA | TRBV12-3/TRBV12-4 | few | CASTSRGTVRGYTF | TGTGCCAGCACCTCCAGGGGAACAGTCCGCGGCTACACCTTC
TRBJ2-4 | TRBD2 | TRBV7-2 | many | CASSLGWGGQGRRKNIQYF | TGTGCCAGCAGCTTAGGGTGGGGGGGTCAAGGAAGAAGGAAAAACATTCAGTACTTC
TRBJ2-1 | NA | TRBV6-2/TRBV6-3 | few | CASSWAVYNEQFF | TGTGCCAGCAGTTGGGCGGTATACAATGAGCAGTTCTTC
TRBJ1-4 | NA | TRBV12-3/TRBV12-4 | few | CASSPTREDNEKLFF | TGTGCCAGCAGTCCAACCAGGGAGGACAATGAAAAACTGTTTTTT
TRBJ2-5 | NA | TRBV3-1 | NA | CASKPRSGLAETQYF | TGTGCCAGCAAGCCCCGGAGTGGACTCGCGGAGACCCAGTACTTC
TRBJ1-2 | NA | TRBV10-3 | NA | CASSSASKNYGYTF | TGTGCCAGCTCGTCGGCGAGCAAGAACTATGGCTACACCTTC
TRBJ1-3 | NA | TRBV7-2 | NA | CASSAARDTIYF | TGTGCCAGCAGCGCAGCGCGGGACACCATATATTTT
TRBJ2-1 | TRBD2 | TRBV12-3/TRBV12-4 | few | CASNRDVGRDEQFF | TGTGCCAGCAACCGGGACGTCGGGAGGGATGAGCAGTTCTTC
TRBJ2-5 | NA | TRBV7-2 | NA | CASSLSAMETQYF | TGTGCCAGCAGCTTATCAGCCATGGAGACCCAGTACTTC
TRBJ2-1 | TRBD1 | TRBV2 | NA | CASRGQGYYVGEQFF | TGTGCCAGCAGGGGACAGGGATACTACGTCGGTGAGCAGTTCTTC
TRBJ1-1 | TRBD1 | TRBV6-1 | few | CASRLTGGTEAFF | TGTGCCAGCAGGCTGACAGGGGGGACTGAAGCTTTCTTT
TRBJ1-5 | NA | TRBV7-8 | few | CASSFDAGNQPQHF | TGTGCCAGCAGCTTTGACGCAGGAAATCAGCCCCAGCATTTT
TRBJ2-2 | TRBD1 | TRBV2 | NA | CASSLFPGQGSTGELFF | TGTGCCAGCAGCCTTTTTCCGGGACAGGGATCCACCGGGGAGCTGTTTTTT
TRBJ2-1 | TRBD1 | TRBV28 | few | CASSFQGADEQFF | TGTGCCAGCAGTTTCCAGGGGGCTGATGAGCAGTTCTTC